In this sample, the clone carrying this TCR beta chain turned up a few times. The sample is drawn from a study of T-cell reconstitution after alpha-beta-depleted transplantation in children. V was pared by 3 bases and J by 9 bases, with 17 bases between. This CDR3 spans 14 amino acids. Germline V gives CDR1 DFQATT, CDR2 SNEGSKA (reference sequence). The TCRbeta library was prepared with unique molecular identifiers. MiXCR, run by TCRdb on the PCR reads, gives a single entry per CDR3 protein. The sample includes some 220,000 distinct CDR3 sequences, 8.5% to 10% of them seen just once. This receptor was obtained from a human donor who donated a stem cell graft to a child with acute lymphoblastic leukemia. This chain uses TRBV20-1 with TRBJ2-2; D is unclear. Material: PBMCs from the stem cell graft donor, obtained from the stem cell graft. The CDR3 here is CSASVSGVSRELFF. DNA of the CDR3: TGCAGTGCTAGTGTTTCGGGTGTGAGTAGGGAGCTGTTTTTT.